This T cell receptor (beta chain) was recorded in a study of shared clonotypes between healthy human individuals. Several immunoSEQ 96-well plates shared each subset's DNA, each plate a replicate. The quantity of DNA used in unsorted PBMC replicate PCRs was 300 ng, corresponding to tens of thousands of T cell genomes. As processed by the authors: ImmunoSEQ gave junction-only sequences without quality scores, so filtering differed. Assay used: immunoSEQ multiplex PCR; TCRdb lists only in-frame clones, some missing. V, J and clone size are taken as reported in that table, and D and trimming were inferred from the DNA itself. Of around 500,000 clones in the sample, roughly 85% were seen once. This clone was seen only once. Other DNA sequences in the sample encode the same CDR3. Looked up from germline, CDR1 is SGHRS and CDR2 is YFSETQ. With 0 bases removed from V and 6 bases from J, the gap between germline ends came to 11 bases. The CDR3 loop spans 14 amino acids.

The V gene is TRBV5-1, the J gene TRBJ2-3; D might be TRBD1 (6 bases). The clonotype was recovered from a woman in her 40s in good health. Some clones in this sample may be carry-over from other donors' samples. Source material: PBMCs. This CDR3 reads CASSLGQGSDTQYF. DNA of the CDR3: TGCGCCAGCAGCTTGGGGCAGGGGTCGGATACGCAGTATTTT.